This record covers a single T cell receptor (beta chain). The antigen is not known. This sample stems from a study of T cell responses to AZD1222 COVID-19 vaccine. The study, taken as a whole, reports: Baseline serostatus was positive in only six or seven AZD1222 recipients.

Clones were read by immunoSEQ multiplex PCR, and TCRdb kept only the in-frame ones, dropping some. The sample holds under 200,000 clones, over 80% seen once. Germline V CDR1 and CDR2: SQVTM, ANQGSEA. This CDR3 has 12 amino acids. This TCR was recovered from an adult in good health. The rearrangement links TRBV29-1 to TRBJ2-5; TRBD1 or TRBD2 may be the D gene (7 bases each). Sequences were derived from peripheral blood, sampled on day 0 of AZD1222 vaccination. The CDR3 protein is CQGGNVGETQYF. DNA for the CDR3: TGCCAGGGGGGGAACGTCGGAGAGACCCAGTACTTC.